This TCR beta chain is drawn from a study of molecular identifiers for immune sequencing clone quantification. Study context: RNA, taken in replicates from roughly 21,000 or 96,000 naive CD8 cells, was split five ways, with four sequenced. Broader study findings: Jurkat TCR RNA spiked in from one cell could reportedly be detected among about a million naive cells.

TCR libraries were built in bulk with a published protocol and specific TCR primers. TCRdb redid the calling of the PCR reads with MiXCR, one entry per CDR3 protein. The table includes 60,000 to 75,000 distinct CDR3 sequences, over 15% detected once. This clonotype was counted at least ten times. Its antigen is currently unknown. Trimming removed 8 bases from V and 3 bases from J, with 19 bases in between. The CDR3 loop spans 15 amino acids. The V gene's germline CDR1 is MDHEN and CDR2 SYDVKM. The genes are TRBV28 and TRBJ1-1; D gene uncertain. Sequenced sample: naive CD8+ T cells from blood, with Jurkat cell RNA spiked in. The subset here: FACS-sorted CD8+CD4-CCR7+CD45RA+ naive T cells. This receptor was taken from a human donor in good health. Some libraries in this study had Jurkat cell RNA spiked in. The CDR3 region has the DNA TGTGCCAGCTCCCCTGCAAGCGAGGTGTACACTGAAGCTTTCTTT. It codes for CASSPASEVYTEAFF. The variable domain in full, completed from reference TRBV28 and TRBJ1-1, reads DVKVTQSSRYLVKRTGEKVFLECVQDMDHENMFWYRQDPGLGLRLIYFSYDVKMKEKGDIPEGYSVSREKKERFSLILESASTNQTSMYLCASSPASEVYTEAFFGQGTRLTVV.